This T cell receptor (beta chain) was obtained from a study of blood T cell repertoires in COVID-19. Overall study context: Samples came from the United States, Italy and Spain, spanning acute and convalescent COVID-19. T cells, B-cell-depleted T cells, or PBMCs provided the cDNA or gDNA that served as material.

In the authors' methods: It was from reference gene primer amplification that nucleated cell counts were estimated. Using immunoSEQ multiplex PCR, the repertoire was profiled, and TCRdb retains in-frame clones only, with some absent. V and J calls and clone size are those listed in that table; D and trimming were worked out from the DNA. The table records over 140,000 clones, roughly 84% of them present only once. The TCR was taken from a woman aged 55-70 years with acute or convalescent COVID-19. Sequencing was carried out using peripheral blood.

As DNA, the CDR3 is TGTGCCAGCAGTTTCCTGCTCGAGGGAGCGCTCCCCTACGAGCAGTACTTC. It encodes CASSFLLEGALPYEQYF. J is TRBJ2-7 and V is TRBV27; a possible D gene is TRBD2 (5 bases). The CDR3 spans 17 residues. The V end lost 3 bases, the J end lost 2 bases, and 20 bases lay between the germline ends. CDR1 and CDR2 from the germline V gene are MNHEY and SMNVEV (reference sequence).